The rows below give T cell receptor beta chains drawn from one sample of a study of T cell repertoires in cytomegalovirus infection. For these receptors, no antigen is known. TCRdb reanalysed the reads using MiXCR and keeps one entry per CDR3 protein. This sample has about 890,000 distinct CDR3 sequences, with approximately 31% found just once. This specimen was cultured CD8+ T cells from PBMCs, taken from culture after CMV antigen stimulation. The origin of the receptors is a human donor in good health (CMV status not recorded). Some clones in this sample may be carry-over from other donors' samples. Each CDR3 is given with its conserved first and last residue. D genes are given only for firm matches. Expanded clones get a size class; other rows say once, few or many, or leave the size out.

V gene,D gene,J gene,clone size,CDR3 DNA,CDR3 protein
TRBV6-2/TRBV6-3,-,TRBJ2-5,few,TGTGCCAGCGAGAGACCCGGGGACCAAGAGACCCAGTACTTC,CASERPGDQETQYF
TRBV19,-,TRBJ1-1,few,TGTGCCAGTAGTATTGCCCCCGCGAACACTGAAGCTTTCTTT,CASSIAPANTEAFF
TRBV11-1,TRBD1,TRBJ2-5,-,TGTGCCAGCAGCCCAGAGGGGACAGGGGCCGGGGAGACCCAGTACTTC,CASSPEGTGAGETQYF
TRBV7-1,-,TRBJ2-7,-,TGTGCCAGCAGCCACCTGGGACTTCCCTACGAGCAGTACTTC,CASSHLGLPYEQYF
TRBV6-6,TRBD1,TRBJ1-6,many,TGTGCCAGCAGGGAGGACAGGGGAGGCAATTCACCCCTCCACTTT,CASREDRGGNSPLHF
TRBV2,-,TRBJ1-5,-,TGTGCCAGCAAGGCCCTGACAGTTAGCAATCAGCCCCAGCATTTT,CASKALTVSNQPQHF
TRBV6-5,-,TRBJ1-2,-,TGTGCCAGCAGACAGGAGGAGGTCTATGGCTACACCTTC,CASRQEEVYGYTF
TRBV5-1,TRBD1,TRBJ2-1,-,TGCGCCAGCAGCTTTCGGACAGGGAACCCCGCTAATGAGCAGTTCTTC,CASSFRTGNPANEQFF
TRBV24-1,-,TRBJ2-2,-,TGTGCCACCAGCGAGGGACCCACCGGGGAGCTGTTTTTT,CATSEGPTGELFF
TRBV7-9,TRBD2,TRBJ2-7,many,TGTGCCAGCAGCTCTAGCGGGAACTCCTACGAGCAGTACTTC,CASSSSGNSYEQYF
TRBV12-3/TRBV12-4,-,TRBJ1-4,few,TGTGCCAGCAGGTTCGAGGGGGTCACTAATGAAAAACTGTTTTTT,CASRFEGVTNEKLFF
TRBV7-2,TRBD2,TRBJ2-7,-,TGTGCCAGCAGCCAAACCGGACTAGCGGGGGGCTCCTACGAGCAGTACTTC,CASSQTGLAGGSYEQYF
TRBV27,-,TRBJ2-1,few,TGTGCCAGCAGTGACTCCCCGCATGAGCAGTTCTTC,CASSDSPHEQFF
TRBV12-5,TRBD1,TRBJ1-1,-,TGTGCTACCTCGGGACAGGCAAACACTGAAGCTTTCTTT,CATSGQANTEAFF
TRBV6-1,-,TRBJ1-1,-,TGTGCCAGCAGTCCCTACCTCGGGTTGAACACTGAAGCTTTCTTT,CASSPYLGLNTEAFF
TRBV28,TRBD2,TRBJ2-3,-,TGTGCCAGCAGTTTCCCTGGGACTAGCGGGGACCCGGCAGCGGATACGCAGTATTTT,CASSFPGTSGDPAADTQYF
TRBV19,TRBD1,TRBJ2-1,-,TGTGCCAGTAGTATATCCGGGACAGGACACAATGAGCAGTTCTTC,CASSISGTGHNEQFF
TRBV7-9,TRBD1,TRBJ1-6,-,TGTGCCAGCAGGTCACAGGGGAGCTCCTATAATTCACCCCTCCACTTT,CASRSQGSSYNSPLHF
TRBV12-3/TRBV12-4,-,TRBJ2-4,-,TGTGCCAGCAGGGACAATATTCTAGCCAAAAACATTCAGTACTTC,CASRDNILAKNIQYF
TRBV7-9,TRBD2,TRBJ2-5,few,TGTGCCAGCAGCCTCCCGACAGCGGGGGCCCAAGAGACCCAGTACTTC,CASSLPTAGAQETQYF
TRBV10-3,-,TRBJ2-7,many,TGTGCCATCAGTGACGACGTCTCCTACGAGCAGTACTTC,CAISDDVSYEQYF
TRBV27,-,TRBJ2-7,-,TGTGCCAGCAGTGCCTTAGGCAGGGCCAGCTCCTACGAGCAGTACTTC,CASSALGRASSYEQYF